The 13 T cell receptor beta chains in this list originate from one sample, sequenced in a study of blood T cell repertoires in COVID-19. Clones were read by immunoSEQ multiplex PCR, and TCRdb kept only the in-frame ones, dropping some. The repertoire holds 30,000 to 40,000 clones, with about 86% as singletons. Sequenced: peripheral blood. All receptors come from a human donor in a cohort sampled during active COVID-19.

This chain connects TRBV5-1 to TRBJ2-5; D is possibly TRBD1 (5 bases). Germline V gene sequence: CDR1 SGHRS, CDR2 YFSETQ. This CDR3 has 14 amino acids. V gave up 0 bases and J gave up 2 bases, with 8 bases separating them. CDR3 DNA sequence: TGCGCCAGCAGCTTGGGACAGATACAAGAGACCCAGTACTTC. It is translated as CASSLGQIQETQYF.

The chain recombines TRBV12-3 or TRBV12-4 with TRBJ2-3; no firm D call. The CDR3 spans 11 residues. V lost 1 base to trimming and J lost 7 bases, with 3 bases between them. CDR3 sequence reads: CASSLGNTQYF. CDR3 bases: TGTGCCAGCAGTTTAGGTAATACGCAGTATTTT.

This chain connects TRBV10-3 to TRBJ1-1, with 7 bases lining up with TRBD1. The CDR3 spans 14 residues. The germline gives CDR1 ENHRY, CDR2 SYGVKD. With 2 bases clipped from V and 4 bases from J, the junction kept 4 bases outside the gene matches. In nucleotides, the CDR3 is TGTGCCATCAGTGAGGGGACAGACGGCACTGAAGCTTTCTTT. This gives the protein CAISEGTDGTEAFF.

The table lists this clone with a few counts. The rearrangement links TRBV2 to TRBJ2-7; 13 bases line up with TRBD2. This CDR3 is 15 amino acids long. Germline V CDR1 and CDR2: SNHLY, FYNNEI. V gave up 3 bases and J gave up 2 bases; unmatched junction bases: 1. This CDR3 reads CASSDGTSGTYEQYF. The CDR3 nucleotides are TGTGCCAGCAGTGATGGGACTAGCGGGACCTACGAGCAGTACTTC. The complete variable domain, with remaining parts taken from reference TRBV2 and TRBJ2-7, reads EPEVTQTPSHQVTQMGQEVILRCVPISNHLYFYWYRQILGQKVEFLVSFYNNEISEKSEIFDDQFSVERPDGSNFTLKIRSTKLEDSAMYFCASSDGTSGTYEQYFGPGTRLTVT.

The V call is TRBV6-5, the J call TRBJ2-7, with 7 bases identical to TRBD1. The CDR3 length is 14 residues. With 6 bases clipped from V and 6 bases from J, the junction kept 11 bases outside the gene matches. Germline-derived CDR1 and CDR2 are MNHEY and SVGAGI. The CDR3 reads CASSRPGQHTEQYF. CDR3 in DNA: TGTGCCAGCAGCCGACCGGGACAGCACACCGAGCAGTACTTC.

This chain links TRBV4-2 with TRBJ1-4; D is uncertain. With 5 bases removed from V and 6 bases from J, the gap between germline ends came to 19 bases. Germline V lookup: CDR1 LGHNA, CDR2 YNFKEQ. The CDR3 runs to 16 residues. The CDR3 bases are TGTGCCAGCAGCTCCCGGCTACAGCCCGGGGATGAAAAACTGTTTTTT. Translating it yields CASSSRLQPGDEKLFF.

This clone appeared a few times. The chain couples TRBV27 to TRBJ1-5; TRBD1 might be the D (5 bases). The CDR3 length is 15 residues. Germline lookup yields CDR1 MNHEY and CDR2 SMNVEV (reference sequence). V was cut by 4 bases and J by 4 bases, with 14 bases left in between. The CDR3 DNA follows: TGTGCCAGCAGTTACACCGGGACTGGAAATCAGCCCCAGCATTTT. It codes for CASSYTGTGNQPQHF.

The chain links TRBV10-3 to TRBJ2-7, with TRBD1 matching 8 bases. The germline CDR1 and CDR2 sequences are ENHRY and SYGVKD. The junction had 6 bases not matched to a gene; V was cut back by 7 bases and J by 1 base. The CDR3 contains 14 residues. The CDR3 loop is CAITRTGFSYEQYF. The CDR3 DNA reads as TGTGCCATCACCCGGACAGGGTTTTCCTACGAGCAGTACTTC.

This clone was seen a few times. The chain combines TRBV28 with TRBJ2-7, with 7 bases fitting TRBD2. The germline gives CDR1 MDHEN, CDR2 SYDVKM. The CDR3 runs 15 residues. V dropped 5 bases and J dropped 6; count of bases not matched to a gene: 13. The CDR3 DNA follows: TGTGCCAGCAGTCCCCCCCGCGGGAGCCCTCGCGAGCAGTACTTC. This encodes CASSPPRGSPREQYF.

Here the CDR3 DNA reads TGTGCCAGCAGTACTCCCGGGACTAGAAGAAACGAGCAGTACTTC. This sequence encodes CASSTPGTRRNEQYF. The chain joins TRBV27 to TRBJ2-7; 8 bases are shared with TRBD2. Germline V lookup: CDR1 MNHEY, CDR2 SMNVEV (reference sequence). This CDR3 is 15 amino acids long. V lost 5 bases to trimming and J lost 5 bases; unmatched junction nucleotides: 11.

V gene TRBV9 combines with J gene TRBJ2-3; 9 bases fit TRBD2. The CDR3 has 15 amino acids. Germline V lookup: CDR1 SGDLS, CDR2 YYNGEE. The trim removed 7 bases at V and 3 bases at J, leaving 9 bases unmatched. The CDR3: CASRRLAGPTDTQYF. The CDR3 DNA reads TGTGCCAGCCGCCGGCTAGCGGGGCCTACAGATACGCAGTATTTT.

This clone was seen once. The chain employs TRBV3-1 (or the pseudogene TRBV3-2) and TRBJ1-3; D remains unclear. V shed 1 base and J shed 4 bases, with 5 bases lying between them. The CDR3 is 13 residues long. The germline CDR1 and CDR2 sequences are LGHDT and YNNKEL (reference sequence). The chain's CDR3 is CASSQGQGNTIYF. The CDR3 region has the DNA TGTGCCAGCAGCCAAGGTCAGGGAAACACCATATATTTT.

The chain joins TRBV6-2 or TRBV6-3 to TRBJ2-6, with TRBD1 matching over 7 bases. The V and J ends lost 4 bases and 0 bases, in that order; junction bases with no gene match: 6. The length of the CDR3 is 17 residues. CDR1 MNHEY and CDR2 SVGEGT come from the germline V gene. CDR3 sequence reads: CASSSDRVLSGANVLTF. In DNA, the CDR3 is TGTGCCAGCAGTTCTGACAGGGTCCTCTCTGGGGCCAACGTCCTGACTTTC.